Shown below are 19 T cell receptor beta chains from a single sample sequenced in a study of regulatory T cells in long-lasting Graves disease. Library construction for TCR beta used iRepertoire HTBI primers and Arm-PCR of CDR3 regions. TCRdb reanalysed the multiplex PCR reads using MiXCR and keeps one entry per CDR3 protein. Of around 450,000 distinct CDR3 sequences in the sample, around 16% were seen once. The time point here: newly diagnosed GD, antithyroid drugs for less than 3 months. The TCR library was made from RNA that had been extracted from PBMCs in TRIzol. These data also formed part of another study, on T cells in Graves' hyperthyroidism and ophthalmopathy.

Sample: peripheral blood mononuclear cells (PBMCs), taken at new diagnosis, from a patient treated with antithyroid drugs. Receptors originate from a man aged 40-55 years with Graves disease.

The chain employs TRBV5-1 and TRBJ2-1; the D is unclear. Germline V lookup: CDR1 SGHRS, CDR2 YFSETQ. V dropped 5 bases and J dropped 8 bases, with 17 bases sitting between them. The CDR3 is 14 residues long. Here the CDR3 reads CASRKGGSPDEQFF. The CDR3 DNA reads TGCGCCAGCAGAAAAGGCGGTAGCCCCGATGAGCAGTTCTTC.

The chain employs TRBV5-4 and TRBJ2-6; D unclear. V shed 1 base and J shed 4 bases, with 12 bases lying between them. CDR3 length: 16 amino acids. Germline values: CDR1 SGHNT, CDR2 YYREEE (reference sequence). The CDR3 is CASSLIDPGGANVLTF. The CDR3 DNA reads TGTGCCAGCAGCTTGATTGACCCCGGGGGGGCCAACGTCCTGACTTTC.

This clonotype was picked up many times. V usage is TRBV5-1 and J usage is TRBJ1-5; D gene uncertain. The CDR3 length is 15 residues. Germline V CDR1 and CDR2: SGHRS, YFSETQ. The V end was cut by 1 base, the J end by 2 bases, with 10 bases between. DNA for the CDR3: TGCGCCAGCAGCTTGTCTTCTGGGCGCAATCAGCCCCAGCATTTT. This encodes CASSLSSGRNQPQHF.

CDR3 region: CASSSPGGTQETQYF. In DNA form, the CDR3 reads TGTGCCAGCAGCTCCCCGGGGGGGACTCAAGAGACCCAGTACTTC. The V and J genes are TRBV5-4 and TRBJ2-5; 8 positions agree with TRBD2. The CDR3 loop spans 15 amino acids. Losses at the gene ends were 3 bases for V and 2 bases for J; bases not matched to a gene: 6. Germline CDR1 is SGHNT and CDR2 is YYREEE (reference sequence).

This clonotype occurred many times. The J gene is TRBJ2-2, the V gene TRBV3-1; the D gene is possibly TRBD1 (5 bases). Trimming took 4 bases from V and 4 from J, leaving 10 bases between them. The length of the CDR3 is 14 residues. CDR1 and CDR2 from the germline V gene are LGHDT and YNNKEL (reference sequence). In DNA form, the CDR3 reads TGTGCCAGCAGCCGAAGACAGATCACCGGGGAGCTGTTTTTT. Translated: CASSRRQITGELFF.

The sample holds many counts of this clonotype. The chain couples TRBV5-5 to TRBJ2-1, with TRBD1 matching over 9 bases. CDR1 and CDR2 (germline): SGHKS, YYEKEE (reference sequence). J gave up 7 bases and V 5 bases, and 10 bases lay outside the gene matches. The CDR3 consists of 15 residues. In nucleotides, the CDR3 is TGTGCCAGCAGTTCTACCCCGGGACAGGGTAATGAGCAGTTCTTC. This translates into CASSSTPGQGNEQFF.

The table lists this clonotype with a few counts. This rearrangement joins TRBV4-1 to TRBJ2-1, with D unclear. Trimming removed 3 bases from V and 2 bases from J, with 11 bases in between. The germline CDR1 and CDR2 sequences are MGHRA and YSYEKL. The CDR3 is made up of 15 amino acids. In DNA, the CDR3 is TGCGCCAGCAGCCACGAGACACCAACCTACAATGAGCAGTTCTTC. The encoded protein is CASSHETPTYNEQFF.

Ten or more counts support this clonotype. The CDR3 bases are TGCGCCAGCAGCTTGGTAAGGGGCGGGGGCATTCAGTACTTC. Translation: CASSLVRGGGIQYF. J is TRBJ2-4 and V is TRBV5-1, with 7 bases that match TRBD2. Germline CDR1 SGHRS, CDR2 YFSETQ. The CDR3 sequence is 14 residues long. The J segment lost 9 bases and the V segment lost 0 bases, leaving 6 bases of the junction unmatched.

This clonotype appeared many times. V gene TRBV12-3 or TRBV12-4 combines with J gene TRBJ2-1, with TRBD2 identical over 15 bases. The length of the CDR3 is 16 residues. With 5 bases clipped from V and 5 bases from J, the junction kept 4 bases outside the gene matches. CDR3 nucleotides: TGTGCCAGCAGTAGGACTAGCGGGAGGGCAAACAATGAGCAGTTCTTC. It is translated as CASSRTSGRANNEQFF.

This clonotype was counted between two and nine times. This rearrangement joins TRBV18 to TRBJ2-7; D gene unclear. The CDR3 runs 13 residues. V was trimmed by 6 bases and J by 0 bases, leaving 9 bases between them. Germline-derived CDR1 and CDR2 are KGHSH and LQKENI. In DNA, the CDR3 is TGTGCCAGCTCGGCGTCGGTCTCCTACGAGCAGTACTTC. It codes for CASSASVSYEQYF. The full variable domain, with the rest looked up from reference TRBV18 and TRBJ2-7, is NAGVMQNPRHLVRRRGQEARLRCSPMKGHSHVYWYRQLPEEGLKFMVYLQKENIIDESGMPKERFSAEFPKEGPSILRIQQVVRGDSAAYFCASSASVSYEQYFGPGTRLTVT.

This clonotype appeared many times. The chain joins TRBV20-1 to TRBJ1-5; 9 bases align to TRBD1. The CDR3 is 15 residues long. With 6 bases clipped from V and 6 bases from J, the junction kept 12 bases outside the gene matches. CDR1 is DFQATT, CDR2 SNEGSKA, per germline (reference sequence). DNA for the CDR3: TGCAGTGCGGAAGAACAGGGGGCGATCCTTCAGCCCCAGCATTTT. Amino acid sequence: CSAEEQGAILQPQHF.

Many counts were recorded for this clonotype. The rearrangement joins TRBV20-1 to TRBJ2-2; D not resolved. The germline V gene has CDR1 DFQATT and CDR2 SNEGSKA (reference sequence). V lost 4 bases and J lost 7, with 10 bases in between. The CDR3 spans 12 residues. This chain's CDR3 is CSAITSGGELFF. The CDR3, as DNA: TGCAGTGCTATTACATCTGGCGGGGAGCTGTTTTTT.

There are a few counts of this clonotype. J is TRBJ1-2 and V is TRBV6-1; maybe TRBD1 (5 bases). The CDR3 is made up of 14 amino acids. Germline V gene lookup returns CDR1 MNHNS and CDR2 SASEGT. V gave up 7 bases and J gave up 2 bases, with 14 bases separating them. The CDR3 nucleotides are TGTGCCAGCAACCCTTGGGCAGGGAACTATGGCTACACCTTC. Translated: CASNPWAGNYGYTF.

This clonotype was picked up many times. J is TRBJ2-7 and V is TRBV6-5; D is undetermined. The V end was cut by 2 bases, the J end by 3 bases, with 8 bases between. The CDR3 runs to 13 residues. Germline lookup yields CDR1 MNHEY and CDR2 SVGAGI. CDR3 sequence (DNA): TGTGCCAGCAGTTACCATCACAACTACGAGCAGTACTTC. This sequence encodes CASSYHHNYEQYF.

The rearrangement uses TRBV6-4 and TRBJ2-7, with D maybe TRBD2 (5 bases). V dropped 4 bases and J dropped 5 bases, with 9 bases sitting between them. CDR3 size: 12 residues. Germline V CDR1 and CDR2: MRHNA, SNTAGT. The CDR3 spells CASSGRLHEQYF. The CDR3 DNA follows: TGTGCCAGCAGTGGGAGGCTCCACGAGCAGTACTTC.

The rearrangement uses TRBV5-5 and TRBJ1-1; D remains unclear. Germline CDR1 is SGHKS and CDR2 is YYEKEE (reference sequence). The CDR3 runs to 13 residues. V was pared by 5 bases and J by 3 bases, with 11 bases between. The CDR3 DNA sequence: TGTGCCAGCAGGACTGCGGCCGACACTGAAGCTTTCTTT. Translation gives CASRTAADTEAFF.

To note about this clonotype: A much larger clone lies a single base off, so this may be a read error. The J gene is TRBJ2-7, the V gene TRBV5-1; D is perhaps TRBD2 (6 bases). Germline V lookup: CDR1 SGHRS, CDR2 YFSETQ. The CDR3 sequence is 15 residues long. Trimming took 5 bases from V and 3 from J, leaving 18 bases between them. In DNA form, the CDR3 reads TGCGCCAGCAGTAAGGCAGGGACTGACTACTACGAGCAGTACTTC. Translated, it gives CASSKAGTDYYEQYF. The full variable domain, with the rest looked up from reference TRBV5-1 and TRBJ2-7, is KAGVTQTPRYLIKTRGQQVTLSCSPISGHRSVSWYQQTPGQGLQFLFEYFSETQRNKGNFPGRFSGRQFSNSRSEMNVSTLELGDSALYLCASSKAGTDYYEQYFGPGTRLTVT.

The chain carries TRBV10-3 and TRBJ1-1, with D tentatively TRBD1 (5 bases). The CDR3 spans 14 residues. V shed 2 bases and J shed 6 bases, with 13 bases lying between them. Germline CDR1 and CDR2: ENHRY and SYGVKD. The DNA of the CDR3 is TGTGCCATCAGTGAGATGACGGGGGAGTCTGAAGCTTTCTTT. Amino acid sequence: CAISEMTGESEAFF.

This clonotype was counted at least ten times. As DNA, the CDR3 is TGTGCCAGCAGCCCTAGCTCGACAGGGGTCAGTGAGCAGTTCTTC. It translates to CASSPSSTGVSEQFF. This chain links TRBV7-8 with TRBJ2-1; 8 positions agree with TRBD1. CDR1 and CDR2 (germline): SGHVS, FQNEAQ. V lost 5 bases, J lost 9 bases, and 12 bases stayed unmatched. The CDR3 loop spans 15 amino acids.